The present entry profiles one TCR beta chain with its context. Trimming shortened V by 7 bases and J by 11 bases, and 26 bases separated the two germline ends. Germline CDR1 reads MRHNA; CDR2 reads SNTAGT. The CDR3 runs 15 residues. The sample comes from a study of radiation and T cells in renal cell carcinoma. The protocol was immunoSEQ multiplex PCR, while the TCRdb copy is restricted to in-frame clones and leaves out a portion. Found here are some 16,000 clones, more than 55% of them singletons; the top ten hold more than 9%. Stated treatment: treatment-naive control, cytoreductive nephrectomy. The V and J genes are TRBV6-4 and TRBJ1-1; no firm D call. The clonotype comes from a middle-aged man with renal cell carcinoma. Sample: tumor tissue, taken from a patient whose treatment was nephrectomy without radiotherapy. The CDR3 protein is CASKETTGGLSRAFF. Written as DNA, the CDR3 is TGTGCCAGCAAAGAAACAACGGGTGGCCTAAGTCGGGCTTTCTTT.